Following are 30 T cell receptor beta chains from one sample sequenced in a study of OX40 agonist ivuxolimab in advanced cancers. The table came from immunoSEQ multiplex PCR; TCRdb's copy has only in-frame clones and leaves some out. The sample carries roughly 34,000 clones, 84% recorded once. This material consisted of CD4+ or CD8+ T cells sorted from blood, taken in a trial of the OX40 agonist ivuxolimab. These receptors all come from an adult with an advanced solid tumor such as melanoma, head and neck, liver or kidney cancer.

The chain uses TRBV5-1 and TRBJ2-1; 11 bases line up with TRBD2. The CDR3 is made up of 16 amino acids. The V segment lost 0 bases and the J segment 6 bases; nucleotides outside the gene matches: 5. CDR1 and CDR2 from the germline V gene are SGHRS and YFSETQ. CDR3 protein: CASSLGLAGGANEQFF. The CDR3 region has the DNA TGCGCCAGCAGCTTGGGGCTAGCGGGAGGCGCCAATGAGCAGTTCTTC.

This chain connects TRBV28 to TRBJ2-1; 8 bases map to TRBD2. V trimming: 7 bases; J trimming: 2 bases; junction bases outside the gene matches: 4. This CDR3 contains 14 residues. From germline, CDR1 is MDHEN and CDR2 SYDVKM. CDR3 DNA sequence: TGTGCCAGCATCGGTAGCGGGGCCTACAATGAGCAGTTCTTC. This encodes CASIGSGAYNEQFF. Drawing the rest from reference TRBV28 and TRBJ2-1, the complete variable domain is DVKVTQSSRYLVKRTGEKVFLECVQDMDHENMFWYRQDPGLGLRLIYFSYDVKMKEKGDIPEGYSVSREKKERFSLILESASTNQTSMYLCASIGSGAYNEQFFGPGTRLTVL.

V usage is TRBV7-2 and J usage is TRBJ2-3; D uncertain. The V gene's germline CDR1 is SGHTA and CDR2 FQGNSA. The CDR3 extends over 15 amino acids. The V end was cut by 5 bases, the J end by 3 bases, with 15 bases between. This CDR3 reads CASSAYSMGTDTQYF. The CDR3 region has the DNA TGTGCCAGCAGCGCCTATTCAATGGGGACAGATACGCAGTATTTT.

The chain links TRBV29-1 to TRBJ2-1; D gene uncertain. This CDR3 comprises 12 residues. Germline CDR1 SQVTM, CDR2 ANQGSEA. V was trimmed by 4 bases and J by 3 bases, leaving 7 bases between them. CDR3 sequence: CSVGGGYNEQFF. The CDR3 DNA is TGCAGCGTTGGAGGCGGCTACAATGAGCAGTTCTTC.

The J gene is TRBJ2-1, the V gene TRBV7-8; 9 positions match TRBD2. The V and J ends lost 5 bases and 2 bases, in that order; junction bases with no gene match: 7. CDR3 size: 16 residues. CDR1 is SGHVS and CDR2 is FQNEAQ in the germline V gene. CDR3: CASSLLSGRPYNEQFF. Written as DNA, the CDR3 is TGTGCCAGCAGCCTCCTTAGCGGGAGACCCTACAATGAGCAGTTCTTC.

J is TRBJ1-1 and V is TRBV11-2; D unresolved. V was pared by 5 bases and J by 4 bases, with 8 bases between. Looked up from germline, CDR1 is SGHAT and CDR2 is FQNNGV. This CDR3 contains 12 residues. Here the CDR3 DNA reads TGTGCCAGCAGCCAGCCCGTCACTGAAGCTTTCTTT. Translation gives CASSQPVTEAFF.

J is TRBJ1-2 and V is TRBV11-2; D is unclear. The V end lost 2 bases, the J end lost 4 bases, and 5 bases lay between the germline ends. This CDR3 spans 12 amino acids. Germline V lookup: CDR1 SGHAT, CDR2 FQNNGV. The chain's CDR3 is CASSLQTYGYTF. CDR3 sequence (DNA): TGTGCCAGCAGCTTACAGACCTATGGCTACACCTTC.

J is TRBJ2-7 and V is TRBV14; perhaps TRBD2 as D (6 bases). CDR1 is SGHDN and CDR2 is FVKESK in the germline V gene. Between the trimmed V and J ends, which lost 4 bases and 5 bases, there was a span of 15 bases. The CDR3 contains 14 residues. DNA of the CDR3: TGTGCCAGCAGCCTCCAAGCGGGTATCGACGAGCAGTACTTC. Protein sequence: CASSLQAGIDEQYF.

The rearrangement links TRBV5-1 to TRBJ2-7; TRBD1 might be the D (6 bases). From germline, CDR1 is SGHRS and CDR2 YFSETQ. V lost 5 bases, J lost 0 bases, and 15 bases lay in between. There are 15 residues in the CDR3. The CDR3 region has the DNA TGCGCCAGCAGTTCGGCCGGACAGAGCTCCTACGAGCAGTACTTC. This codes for CASSSAGQSSYEQYF.

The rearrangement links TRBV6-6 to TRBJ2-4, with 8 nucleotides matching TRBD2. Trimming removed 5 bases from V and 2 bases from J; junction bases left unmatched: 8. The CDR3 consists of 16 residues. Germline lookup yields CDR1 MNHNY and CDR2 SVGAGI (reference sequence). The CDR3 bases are TGTGCCAGCAGTGGCTCGGGGGGGGGTCCCAAAAACATTCAGTACTTC. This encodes CASSGSGGGPKNIQYF.

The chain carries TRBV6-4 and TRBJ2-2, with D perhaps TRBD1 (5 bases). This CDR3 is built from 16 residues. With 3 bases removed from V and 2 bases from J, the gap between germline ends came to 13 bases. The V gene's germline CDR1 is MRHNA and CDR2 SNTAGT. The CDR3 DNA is TGTGCCAGCAGTGAGTTGGAGACAGTAAACACCGGGGAGCTGTTTTTT. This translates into CASSELETVNTGELFF.

The CDR3 nucleotides are TGTGCCATCAAGGCAGGGAGGGGATCCGGGGAGCTGTTTTTT. Translating gives CAIKAGRGSGELFF. The chain joins TRBV19 to TRBJ2-2; 7 bases align to TRBD2. CDR1 and CDR2 (germline): LNHDA, SQIVND (reference sequence). The CDR3 covers 14 residues. J was trimmed by 6 bases and V by 10 bases; bases with no gene match: 11.

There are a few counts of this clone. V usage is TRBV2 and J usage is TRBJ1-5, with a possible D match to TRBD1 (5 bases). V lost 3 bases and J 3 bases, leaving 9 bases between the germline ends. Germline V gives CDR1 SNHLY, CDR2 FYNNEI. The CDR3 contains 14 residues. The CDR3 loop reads CASSDRQTNQPQHF. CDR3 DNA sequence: TGTGCCAGCAGTGATAGACAGACCAATCAGCCCCAGCATTTT.

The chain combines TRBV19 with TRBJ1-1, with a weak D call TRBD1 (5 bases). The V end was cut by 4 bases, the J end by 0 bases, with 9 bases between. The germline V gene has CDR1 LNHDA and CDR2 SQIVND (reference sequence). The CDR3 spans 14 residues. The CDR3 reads CASSTTALNTEAFF. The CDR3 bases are TGTGCCAGTAGTACGACAGCCTTGAACACTGAAGCTTTCTTT.

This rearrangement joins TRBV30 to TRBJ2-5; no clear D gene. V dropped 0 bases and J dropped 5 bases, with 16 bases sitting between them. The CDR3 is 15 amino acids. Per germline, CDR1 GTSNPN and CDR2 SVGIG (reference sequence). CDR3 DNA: TGTGCCTGGAGTGTACCGGGCCGCTGGCCGGAGACCCAGTACTTC. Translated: CAWSVPGRWPETQYF.

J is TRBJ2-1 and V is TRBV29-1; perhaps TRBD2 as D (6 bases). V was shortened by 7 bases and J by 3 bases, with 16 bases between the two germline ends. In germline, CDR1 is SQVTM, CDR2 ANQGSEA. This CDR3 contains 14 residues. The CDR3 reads CSAEGSGDYNEQFF. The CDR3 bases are TGCAGCGCCGAGGGGTCGGGAGACTACAATGAGCAGTTCTTC.

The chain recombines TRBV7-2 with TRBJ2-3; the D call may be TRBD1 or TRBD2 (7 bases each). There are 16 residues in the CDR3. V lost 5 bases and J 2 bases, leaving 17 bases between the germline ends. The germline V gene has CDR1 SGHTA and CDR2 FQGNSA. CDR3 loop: CASSRQGGGLTDTQYF. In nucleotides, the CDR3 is TGTGCCAGCAGCCGACAGGGCGGGGGTCTCACAGATACGCAGTATTTT.

The CDR3 DNA is TGCGCCAGCAGCTTGGCCGAGGGAGGGCAGTTCTTC. This translates into CASSLAEGGQFF. The rearrangement links TRBV5-1 to TRBJ2-1; perhaps TRBD2 as D (6 bases). Germline-derived CDR1 and CDR2 are SGHRS and YFSETQ. This CDR3 is built from 12 residues. V was clipped by 0 bases and J by 12 bases, with 10 bases between them.

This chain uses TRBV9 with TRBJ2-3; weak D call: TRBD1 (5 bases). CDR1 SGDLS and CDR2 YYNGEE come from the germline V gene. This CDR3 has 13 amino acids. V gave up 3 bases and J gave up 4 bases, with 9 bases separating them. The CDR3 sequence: CASSAPGPDTQYF. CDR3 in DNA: TGTGCCAGCAGCGCCCCAGGGCCAGATACGCAGTATTTT.

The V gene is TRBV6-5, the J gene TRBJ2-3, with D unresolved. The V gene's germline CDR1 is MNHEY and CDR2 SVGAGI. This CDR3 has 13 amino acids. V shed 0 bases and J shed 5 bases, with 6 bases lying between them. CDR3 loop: CASSYSRVDTQYF. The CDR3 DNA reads TGTGCCAGCAGTTACTCCCGGGTAGATACGCAGTATTTT.

CDR3 sequence reads: CASSLGPSSGANVLTF. In DNA, the CDR3 is TGTGCCAGCAGTTTGGGACCATCCTCTGGGGCCAACGTCCTGACTTTC. The V call is TRBV27, the J call TRBJ2-6; D tentatively fits TRBD1 or TRBD2 (5 bases each). The CDR3 contains 16 residues. V shed 3 bases and J shed 0 bases, with 9 bases lying between them. Germline V gene lookup returns CDR1 MNHEY and CDR2 SMNVEV (reference sequence).

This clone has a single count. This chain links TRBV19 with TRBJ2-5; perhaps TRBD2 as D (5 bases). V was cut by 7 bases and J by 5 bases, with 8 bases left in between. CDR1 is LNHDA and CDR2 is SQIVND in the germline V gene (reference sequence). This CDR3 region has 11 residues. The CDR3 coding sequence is TGTGCCAGTATGAGGGAGGAGACCCAGTACTTC. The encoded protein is CASMREETQYF.

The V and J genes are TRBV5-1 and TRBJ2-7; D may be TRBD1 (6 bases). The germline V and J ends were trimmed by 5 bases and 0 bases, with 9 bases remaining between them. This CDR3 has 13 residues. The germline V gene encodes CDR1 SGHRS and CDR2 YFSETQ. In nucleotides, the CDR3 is TGCGCCAGCAGACAGGGTAGCTCCTACGAGCAGTACTTC. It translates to CASRQGSSYEQYF.

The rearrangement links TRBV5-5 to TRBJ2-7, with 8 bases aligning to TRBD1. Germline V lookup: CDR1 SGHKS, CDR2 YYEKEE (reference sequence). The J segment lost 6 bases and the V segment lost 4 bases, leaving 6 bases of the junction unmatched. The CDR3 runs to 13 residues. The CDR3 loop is CASSLRGLSEQYF. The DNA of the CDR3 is TGTGCCAGCAGCCTCAGGGGGCTTAGCGAGCAGTACTTC.

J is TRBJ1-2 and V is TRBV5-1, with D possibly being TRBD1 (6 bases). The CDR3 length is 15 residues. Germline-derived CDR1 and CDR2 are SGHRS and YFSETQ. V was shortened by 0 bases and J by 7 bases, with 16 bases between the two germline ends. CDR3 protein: CASSLAGQGRFGYTF. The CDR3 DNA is TGCGCCAGCAGCTTGGCCGGGCAGGGGAGATTTGGCTACACCTTC.

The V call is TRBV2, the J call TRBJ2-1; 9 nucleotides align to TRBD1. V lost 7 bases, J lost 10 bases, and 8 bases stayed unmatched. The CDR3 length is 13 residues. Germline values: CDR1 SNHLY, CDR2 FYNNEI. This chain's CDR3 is CASNRDRASEQFF. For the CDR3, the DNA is TGTGCCAGCAACCGGGACAGGGCGAGCGAGCAGTTCTTC.

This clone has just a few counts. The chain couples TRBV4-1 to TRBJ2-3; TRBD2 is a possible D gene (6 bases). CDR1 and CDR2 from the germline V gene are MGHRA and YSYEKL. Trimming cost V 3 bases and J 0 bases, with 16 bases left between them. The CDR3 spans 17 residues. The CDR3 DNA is TGCGCCAGCAGCCAGAACCCTGCGGGGCCTAGCACAGATACGCAGTATTTT. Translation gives CASSQNPAGPSTDTQYF.

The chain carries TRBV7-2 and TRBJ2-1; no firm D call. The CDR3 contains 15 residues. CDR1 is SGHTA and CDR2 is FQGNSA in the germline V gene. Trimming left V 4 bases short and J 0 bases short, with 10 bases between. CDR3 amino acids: CASSSNHDSYNEQFF. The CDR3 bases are TGTGCCAGCAGCTCGAACCACGACTCCTACAATGAGCAGTTCTTC.

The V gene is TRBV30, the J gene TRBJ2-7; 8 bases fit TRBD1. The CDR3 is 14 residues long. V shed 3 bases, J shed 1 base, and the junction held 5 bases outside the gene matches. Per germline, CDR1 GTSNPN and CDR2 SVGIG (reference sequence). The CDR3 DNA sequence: TGTGCCTGGAGCCGGGACAGGCGTTCCTACGAGCAGTACTTC. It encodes CAWSRDRRSYEQYF.

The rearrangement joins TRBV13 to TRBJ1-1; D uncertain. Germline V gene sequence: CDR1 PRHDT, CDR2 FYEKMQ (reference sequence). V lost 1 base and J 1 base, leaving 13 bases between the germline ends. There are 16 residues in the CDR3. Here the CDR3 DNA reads TGTGCCAGCAGCTTAGCGCTTCCACACGGGAACACTGAAGCTTTCTTT. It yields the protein CASSLALPHGNTEAFF.